This TCR beta chain was sequenced for a study of blood T cell repertoires in COVID-19. Study information: The United States, Italy and Spain provided the acute and convalescent COVID-19 samples. Nucleic acid was either cDNA or gDNA, and it came from T cells, B-cell-depleted T cells, or PBMCs.

V shed 5 bases and J shed 5 bases, with 9 bases lying between them. Germline V gene sequence: CDR1 MNHEY, CDR2 SVGEGT. This CDR3 spans 12 amino acids. How the authors handled the data: Amplifying reference gene primers gave estimates of nucleated cell counts. Here immunoSEQ multiplex PCR was the method, and the copy in TCRdb shows in-frame clones only, minus some. That table supplies the V and J calls and clone size; D and trimming were determined from the DNA. Among nearly 100,000 clones listed, almost 85% were seen once. This clonotype was sampled from a man between 65 and 85 years old with acute or convalescent COVID-19. V is TRBV6-2 or TRBV6-3 and J is TRBJ2-5; D possibly corresponds to TRBD2 (5 bases). Sequenced sample: peripheral blood. The CDR3 DNA follows: TGTGCCAGCAGTGCAACGGGGGAGACCCAGTACTTC. It is translated as CASSATGETQYF.